The sequence of this T cell receptor beta chain was determined in a study of T-cell memory formation after mild COVID-19. Study-level results: Certain responding clones were present in pre-infection memory, suggesting participation of cross-reactive memory.

This clonotype was seen ten or more times. The antigen is unknown. Employing constant-segment primers, 5'RACE generated TCR alpha and TCR beta cDNA libraries bearing sample barcodes and UMIs. TCRdb reprocessed the 5' RACE reads via MiXCR and lists one record per CDR3 protein. This table holds 300,000 to 400,000 distinct CDR3 sequences, around 28% found once. Material: PBMCs or a T cell subset sorted from them (not recorded which). The receptor comes from an adult woman who had mild COVID-19 (a few samples of this study predate the infection). Cell type and time point are not known.

The CDR3 sequence: CASSLWAGATEEQYF. The CDR3 nucleotides read TGTGCCAGCAGTTTATGGGCGGGAGCAACGGAGGAGCAGTACTTC. The chain employs TRBV28 and TRBJ2-7, with 7 bases identical to TRBD2. The CDR3 runs 15 residues. The germline V gene encodes CDR1 MDHEN and CDR2 SYDVKM. V lost 0 bases, J lost 7 bases, and 9 bases stayed unmatched.